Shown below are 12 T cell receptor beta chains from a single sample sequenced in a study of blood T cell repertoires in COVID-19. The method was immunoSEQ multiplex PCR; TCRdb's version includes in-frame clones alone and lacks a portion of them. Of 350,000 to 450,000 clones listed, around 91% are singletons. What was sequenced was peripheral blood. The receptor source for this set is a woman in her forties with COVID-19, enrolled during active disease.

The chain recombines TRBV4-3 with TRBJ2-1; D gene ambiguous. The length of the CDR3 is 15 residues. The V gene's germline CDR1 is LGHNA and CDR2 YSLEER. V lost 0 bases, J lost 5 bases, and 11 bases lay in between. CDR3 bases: TGCGCCAGCAGCCAAGATCGTGTCCTAAACAATGAGCAGTTCTTC. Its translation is CASSQDRVLNNEQFF.

The CDR3 DNA reads as TGTGCCAGCAGTTACCCGGGTCAGCCCCAGCATTTT. Its protein is CASSYPGQPQHF. V is TRBV6-2 or TRBV6-3 and J is TRBJ1-5, with D hard to call. CDR1 and CDR2 from the germline V gene are MNHEY and SVGEGT. With 2 bases removed from V and 6 bases from J, the gap between germline ends came to 5 bases. CDR3 length: 12 residues.

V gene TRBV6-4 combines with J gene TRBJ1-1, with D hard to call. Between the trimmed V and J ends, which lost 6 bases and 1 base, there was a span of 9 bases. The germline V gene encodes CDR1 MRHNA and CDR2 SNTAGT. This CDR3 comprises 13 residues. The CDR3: CASSAQQNTEAFF. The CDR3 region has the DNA TGTGCCAGCAGCGCACAGCAGAACACTGAAGCTTTCTTT.

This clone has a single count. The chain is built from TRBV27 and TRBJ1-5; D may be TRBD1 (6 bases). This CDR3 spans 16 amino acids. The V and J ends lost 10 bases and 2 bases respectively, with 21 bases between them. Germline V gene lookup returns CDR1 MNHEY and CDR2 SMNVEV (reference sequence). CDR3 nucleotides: TGTGCCAAAAGGGGCACAGGGATTTCTGGCAATCAGCCCCAGCATTTT. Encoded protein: CAKRGTGISGNQPQHF.

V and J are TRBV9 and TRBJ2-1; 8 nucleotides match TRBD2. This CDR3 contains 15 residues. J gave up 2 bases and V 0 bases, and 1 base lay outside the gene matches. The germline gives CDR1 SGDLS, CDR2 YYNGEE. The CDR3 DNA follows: TGTGCCAGCAGCGTAGGTAGCGGGGCCTACAATGAGCAGTTCTTC. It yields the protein CASSVGSGAYNEQFF.

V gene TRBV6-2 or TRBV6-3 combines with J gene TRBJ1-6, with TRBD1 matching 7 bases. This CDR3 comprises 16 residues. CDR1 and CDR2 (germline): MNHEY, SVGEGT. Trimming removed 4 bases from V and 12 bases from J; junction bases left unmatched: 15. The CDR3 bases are TGTGCCAGCAGTTTCCCCACCGGACAGGAGGCTTTACCCCTCCACTTT. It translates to CASSFPTGQEALPLHF.

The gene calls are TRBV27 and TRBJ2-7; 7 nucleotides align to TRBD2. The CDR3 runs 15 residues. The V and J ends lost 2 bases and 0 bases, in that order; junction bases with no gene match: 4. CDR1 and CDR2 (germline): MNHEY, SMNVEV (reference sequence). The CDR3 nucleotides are TGTGCCAGCAGTTTAACGGGCGGGAGCTCCTACGAGCAGTACTTC. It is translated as CASSLTGGSSYEQYF.

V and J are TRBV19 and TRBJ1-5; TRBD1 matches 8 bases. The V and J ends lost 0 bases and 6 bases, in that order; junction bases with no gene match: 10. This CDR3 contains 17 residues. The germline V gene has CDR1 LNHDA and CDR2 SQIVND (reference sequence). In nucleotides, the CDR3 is TGTGCCAGTAGTATAGATCTCGTGGACAGGGCAAGTCAGCCCCAGCATTTT. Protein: CASSIDLVDRASQPQHF.

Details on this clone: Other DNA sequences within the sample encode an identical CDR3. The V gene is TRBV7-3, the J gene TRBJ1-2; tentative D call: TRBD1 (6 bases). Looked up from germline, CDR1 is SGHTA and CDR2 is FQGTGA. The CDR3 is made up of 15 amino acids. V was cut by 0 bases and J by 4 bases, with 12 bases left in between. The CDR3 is CASSLTGGAGYGYTF. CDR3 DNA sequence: TGTGCCAGCAGCTTAACTGGGGGCGCAGGCTATGGCTACACCTTC. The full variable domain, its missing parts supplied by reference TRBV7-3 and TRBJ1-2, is GAGVSQTPSNKVTEKGKYVELRCDPISGHTALYWYRQSLGQGPEFLIYFQGTGAADDSGLPNDRFFAVRPEGSVSTLKIQRTERGDSAVYLCASSLTGGAGYGYTFGSGTRLTVV.

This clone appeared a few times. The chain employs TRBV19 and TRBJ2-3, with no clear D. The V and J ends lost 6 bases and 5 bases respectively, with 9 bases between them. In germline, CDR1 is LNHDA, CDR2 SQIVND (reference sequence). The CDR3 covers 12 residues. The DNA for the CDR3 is TGTGCCAGTAGCTATTCAGGAGATACGCAGTATTTT. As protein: CASSYSGDTQYF.

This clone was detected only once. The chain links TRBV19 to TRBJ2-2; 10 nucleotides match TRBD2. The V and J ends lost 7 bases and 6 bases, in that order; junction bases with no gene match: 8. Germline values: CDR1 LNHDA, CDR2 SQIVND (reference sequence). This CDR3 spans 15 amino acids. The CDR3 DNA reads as TGTGCCAGTATAGGTAGCGGGGGGCTTGCCGGGGAGCTGTTTTTT. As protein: CASIGSGGLAGELFF.

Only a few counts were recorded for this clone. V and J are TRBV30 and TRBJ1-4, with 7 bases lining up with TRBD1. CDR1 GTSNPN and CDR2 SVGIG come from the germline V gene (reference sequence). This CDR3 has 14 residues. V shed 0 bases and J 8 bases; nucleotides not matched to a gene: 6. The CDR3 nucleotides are TGTGCCTGGAGTGTACAGGGGCGCGGCGAAAAACTGTTTTTT. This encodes CAWSVQGRGEKLFF.